These 31 T cell receptor beta chains originate from one sample sequenced in a study of T cells in Graves' hyperthyroidism and ophthalmopathy. TCR beta CDR3 sequences were amplified from RNA transcripts. The TCR CDR3 was amplified in a first-round RT-PCR using the HTBI primer set. Via MiXCR, TCRdb re-called the multiplex PCR reads, giving one row per CDR3 protein. The repertoire includes under 600,000 distinct CDR3 sequences, more than 15% of them detected once, and roughly 3.3% sits in the top ten. Sequenced input: blood. These receptors came from a woman in her 40s with Graves' ophthalmopathy.

This clonotype was counted ten times or more. J is TRBJ2-1 and V is TRBV3-1; the D is unclear. The CDR3 is made up of 13 amino acids. Between the trimmed V and J ends, which lost 4 bases and 5 bases, there was a span of 9 bases. Germline-derived CDR1 and CDR2 are LGHDT and YNNKEL (reference sequence). Here the CDR3 DNA reads TGTGCCAGCAGCCCCTCCTACCACAATGAGCAGTTCTTC. This codes for CASSPSYHNEQFF.

This clonotype came up a few times. The chain links TRBV20-1 to TRBJ2-1; TRBD2 agrees at 10 bases. V trimming: 4 bases; J trimming: 2 bases; junction bases outside the gene matches: 8. Germline CDR1 reads DFQATT; CDR2 reads SNEGSKA (reference sequence). The CDR3 is made up of 16 amino acids. As DNA, the CDR3 is TGCAGTGCTACCTTAGCGGGAGGTCCAACCTACAATGAGCAGTTCTTC. Residues: CSATLAGGPTYNEQFF.

Of note for this clonotype: A junction end diverges from the germline sequence, so it may reflect a read error. The V gene is TRBV29-1, the J gene TRBJ1-1; no definite D call. Per germline, CDR1 SQVTM and CDR2 ANQGSEA. CDR3 length: 13 residues. CDR3 sequence reads: CSAAGIMNTEASF. In DNA form, the CDR3 reads TGCAGCGCGGCCGGGATAATGAACACTGAAGCTTCCTTT.

This sequence joins TRBV7-9 and TRBJ1-2; D gene uncertain. V gave up 5 bases and J gave up 6 bases, with 16 bases separating them. From germline, CDR1 is SEHNR and CDR2 FQNEAQ (reference sequence). The length of the CDR3 is 14 residues. The CDR3 bases are TGTGCCAGCAGCGCTGACGGACTGACGGATGGCTACACCTTC. It encodes CASSADGLTDGYTF.

This clonotype appeared many times. The V call is TRBV28, the J call TRBJ2-7; no firm D call. CDR1 MDHEN and CDR2 SYDVKM come from the germline V gene. V was shortened by 2 bases and J by 7 bases, with 12 bases between the two germline ends. The CDR3 contains 13 residues. CDR3 residues: CASSLGVAGEQYF. The CDR3 region has the DNA TGTGCCAGCAGTTTAGGGGTAGCCGGAGAGCAGTACTTC. The entire variable domain, with the rest obtained from reference TRBV28 and TRBJ2-7, is as follows: DVKVTQSSRYLVKRTGEKVFLECVQDMDHENMFWYRQDPGLGLRLIYFSYDVKMKEKGDIPEGYSVSREKKERFSLILESASTNQTSMYLCASSLGVAGEQYFGPGTRLTVT.

V usage is TRBV4-1 and J usage is TRBJ2-1; D remains unclear. The CDR3 is 16 residues long. V shed 0 bases and J shed 2 bases, with 11 bases lying between them. In germline, CDR1 is MGHRA, CDR2 YSYEKL. The CDR3: CASSQDLGAPYNEQFF. The DNA for the CDR3 is TGCGCCAGCAGCCAAGATTTAGGCGCGCCCTACAATGAGCAGTTCTTC.

This clonotype has at least ten counts. This chain joins TRBV6-1 and TRBJ1-1, with D unresolved. Germline CDR1 is MNHNS and CDR2 is SASEGT. With 8 bases removed from V and 0 bases from J, the gap between germline ends came to 13 bases. The CDR3 spans 14 residues. The CDR3 reads CASRRAVMNTEAFF. The DNA for the CDR3 is TGTGCCAGCCGACGGGCCGTCATGAACACTGAAGCTTTCTTT.

The CDR3 DNA reads TGTGCCAGCAGCGTCGGACTAGCAGGCTCCTACAATGAGCAGTTCTTC. Residues: CASSVGLAGSYNEQFF. The chain couples TRBV7-8 to TRBJ2-1; 8 bases align to TRBD2. CDR1 SGHVS and CDR2 FQNEAQ come from the germline V gene. The CDR3 sequence is 16 residues long. Trimming cost V 5 bases and J 0 bases; bases outside gene matches: 6.

The chain uses TRBV7-9 and TRBJ1-2; 7 bases match TRBD1. Germline assignment: CDR1 SEHNR and CDR2 FQNEAQ (reference sequence). CDR3 length: 15 amino acids. Trimming took 2 bases from V and 4 from J; bases not matched to a gene: 7. The DNA for the CDR3 is TGTGCCAGCAGCTTAACTCGGGACAGCTCCTATGGCTACACCTTC. It encodes CASSLTRDSSYGYTF. Combining the CDR3 with reference TRBV7-9 and TRBJ1-2 gives the whole variable domain DTGVSQNPRHKITKRGQNVTFRCDPISEHNRLYWYRQTLGQGPEFLTYFQNEAQLEKSRLLSDRFSAERPKGSFSTLEIQRTEQGDSAMYLCASSLTRDSSYGYTFGSGTRLTVV.

This clonotype was observed a handful of times. The chain has TRBV6-1 and TRBJ2-2; a possible D gene is TRBD2 (6 bases). Trimming pared 6 bases from V and 5 bases from J, leaving 13 bases between. CDR1 is MNHNS, CDR2 SASEGT, per germline. The CDR3 spans 14 residues. CDR3 nucleotides: TGTGCCAGCAGCAACAGAGGAGGGACCGGGGAGCTGTTTTTT. Its protein is CASSNRGGTGELFF.

This clonotype was found once. This chain connects TRBV29-1 to TRBJ2-7; the D is unclear. The V and J ends lost 1 base and 2 bases respectively, with 9 bases between them. The CDR3 runs to 13 residues. Germline V gives CDR1 SQVTM, CDR2 ANQGSEA. The CDR3 DNA reads TGCAGCGTTGAAGTGGAAATTACCTACGAGCAGTACTTC. As protein: CSVEVEITYEQYF.

This clonotype was seen ten or more times. The chain links TRBV6-1 to TRBJ1-1, with unresolved D. Germline-derived CDR1 and CDR2 are MNHNS and SASEGT. Trimming removed 2 bases at V and 3 bases at J, with 19 bases between. This CDR3 comprises 17 residues. The CDR3 loop is CASSEWGQPGRDTEAFF. CDR3 coding DNA: TGTGCCAGCAGTGAATGGGGTCAGCCGGGCCGGGACACTGAAGCTTTCTTT.

The table lists this clonotype with a few counts. The chain recombines TRBV7-9 with TRBJ2-5; no clear D. V was shortened by 5 bases and J by 5 bases, with 15 bases between the two germline ends. In germline, CDR1 is SEHNR, CDR2 FQNEAQ (reference sequence). The CDR3 runs 14 residues. Here the CDR3 reads CASSPLSVWETQYF. CDR3 DNA sequence: TGTGCCAGCAGCCCGCTCAGTGTTTGGGAGACCCAGTACTTC.

This clonotype was counted only a few times. The J gene is TRBJ1-2, the V gene TRBV9, with D unclear. The germline CDR1 and CDR2 sequences are SGDLS and YYNGEE. The V end lost 2 bases, the J end lost 0 bases, and 8 bases lay between the germline ends. The CDR3 totals 14 residues. The CDR3 spells CASSVTSTNYGYTF. For the CDR3, the DNA is TGTGCCAGCAGCGTTACAAGCACTAACTATGGCTACACCTTC. Together with reference TRBV9 and TRBJ1-2, the CDR3 gives the full variable domain: DSGVTQTPKHLITATGQRVTLRCSPRSGDLSVYWYQQSLDQGLQFLIQYYNGEERAKGNILERFSAQQFPDLHSELNLSSLELGDSALYFCASSVTSTNYGYTFGSGTRLTVV.

This clonotype was observed a few times. The chain is built from TRBV6-1 and TRBJ2-1, with 14 bases matching TRBD2. The germline V gene encodes CDR1 MNHNS and CDR2 SASEGT. The CDR3 is made up of 21 amino acids. The junction had 17 bases not matched to a gene; V was cut back by 5 bases and J by 2 bases. The CDR3 coding sequence is TGTGCCAGCAGTCCCACCCCTGGACTAGCGGGAGGACTTTCTCCCTACAATGAGCAGTTCTTC. Residues: CASSPTPGLAGGLSPYNEQFF.

The rearrangement joins TRBV4-1 to TRBJ2-7; 9 positions match TRBD2. After removal of 3 bases from V and 2 bases from J, the junction contained 8 bases not matched to a gene. There are 16 residues in the CDR3. Germline V gene sequence: CDR1 MGHRA, CDR2 YSYEKL. The CDR3 DNA reads TGCGCCAGCAGCCAGGGACCTAGCGGGAACCCCTACGAGCAGTACTTC. Residues: CASSQGPSGNPYEQYF.

This clonotype was counted at least ten times. The J gene is TRBJ2-3, the V gene TRBV2; 12 bases align to TRBD2. The CDR3 sequence is 15 residues long. Unmatched junction bases numbered 7, after V lost 6 bases and J lost 6 bases. The V gene's germline CDR1 is SNHLY and CDR2 FYNNEI. CDR3 coding DNA: TGTGCCAGCAGCCCGACTAGCGGGAGAGGTGATACGCAGTATTTT. Its translation is CASSPTSGRGDTQYF.

J is TRBJ1-4 and V is TRBV20-1; perhaps TRBD1 as D (5 bases). The germline V gene has CDR1 DFQATT and CDR2 SNEGSKA (reference sequence). This CDR3 region has 16 residues. Between the trimmed V and J ends, which lost 5 bases and 5 bases, there was a span of 21 bases. In DNA, the CDR3 is TGCAGTGCTCAAGGGGCAGGAGTACTCCCGAATGAAAAACTGTTTTTT. Residues: CSAQGAGVLPNEKLFF.

This clonotype was counted only a few times. The J gene is TRBJ1-2, the V gene TRBV30; no clear D gene. Between the trimmed V and J ends, which lost 1 base and 7 bases, there was a span of 13 bases. Germline CDR1 reads GTSNPN; CDR2 reads SVGIG (reference sequence). The CDR3 is 13 residues long. The CDR3 sequence is CAWSAGFWSGYTF. CDR3 nucleotide sequence: TGTGCCTGGAGTGCCGGGTTCTGGAGTGGCTACACCTTC. The complete variable domain, with remaining parts taken from reference TRBV30 and TRBJ1-2, reads SQTIHQWPATLVQPVGSPLSLECTVEGTSNPNLYWYRQAAGRGLQLLFYSVGIGQISSEVPQNLSASRPQDRQFILSSKKLLLSDSGFYLCAWSAGFWSGYTFGSGTRLTVV.

V is TRBV18 and J is TRBJ2-3; D may be TRBD1 or TRBD2 (5 bases each). V gave up 4 bases and J gave up 0 bases, with 11 bases separating them. The germline CDR1 and CDR2 sequences are KGHSH and LQKENI. CDR3 size: 15 residues. CDR3 sequence (DNA): TGTGCCAGCTCACAAGGGTGGGACAGCACAGATACGCAGTATTTT. Its protein is CASSQGWDSTDTQYF.

This clonotype was detected many times. The chain carries TRBV7-2 and TRBJ2-7; D call uncertain. V was shortened by 4 bases and J by 2 bases, with 12 bases between the two germline ends. CDR3 length: 14 residues. Germline V gene lookup returns CDR1 SGHTA and CDR2 FQGNSA. CDR3 DNA sequence: TGTGCCAGCAGCTCCCAGAACCATGCCTACGAGCAGTACTTC. Protein: CASSSQNHAYEQYF.

This clonotype was counted between two and nine times. The rearrangement links TRBV12-3 or TRBV12-4 to TRBJ2-2; D not resolved. Trimming removed 2 bases from V and 4 bases from J, with 8 bases in between. The CDR3 spans 14 residues. CDR3 nucleotide sequence: TGTGCCAGCAGTTTACTAGTAGCCACCGGGGAGCTGTTTTTT. As protein: CASSLLVATGELFF.

This clonotype was detected a few times. The CDR3 DNA is TGTGCCATCAAGGGGACAGGGGTCAGCAATGAGCAGTTCTTC. Its protein product is CAIKGTGVSNEQFF. This rearrangement joins TRBV10-3 to TRBJ2-1, with TRBD1 matching 10 bases. In germline, CDR1 is ENHRY, CDR2 SYGVKD. V dropped 7 bases and J dropped 6; count of bases not matched to a gene: 6. This CDR3 has 14 amino acids.

In this sample, this clonotype turned up many times. This chain links TRBV5-1 with TRBJ1-1; TRBD1 agrees at 11 bases. The V gene end was trimmed by 6 bases and the J gene end by 2 bases; junction bases not matched to a gene: 6. CDR1 is SGHRS and CDR2 is YFSETQ in the germline V gene. CDR3 length: 15 amino acids. In nucleotides, the CDR3 is TGCGCCAGCACCCTCAGGACAGGGGGCAACACTGAAGCTTTCTTT. Its protein product is CASTLRTGGNTEAFF. The full variable domain, in which reference TRBV5-1 and TRBJ1-1 provide the parts outside the CDR3, is KAGVTQTPRYLIKTRGQQVTLSCSPISGHRSVSWYQQTPGQGLQFLFEYFSETQRNKGNFPGRFSGRQFSNSRSEMNVSTLELGDSALYLCASTLRTGGNTEAFFGQGTRLTVV.

At least ten counts were recorded for this clonotype. The chain uses TRBV7-9 and TRBJ1-1, with TRBD1 matching 7 bases. Germline assignment: CDR1 SEHNR and CDR2 FQNEAQ (reference sequence). This CDR3 is built from 15 residues. V trimming: 3 bases; J trimming: 4 bases; junction bases outside the gene matches: 8. This CDR3 is CASSFPTGQGTEAFF. CDR3 coding DNA: TGTGCCAGCAGCTTTCCGACAGGGCAGGGCACTGAAGCTTTCTTT.

The rearrangement links TRBV12-3 or TRBV12-4 to TRBJ2-7; tentative D call: TRBD2 (6 bases). V was clipped by 10 bases and J by 0 bases, with 13 bases between them. The length of the CDR3 is 13 residues. The CDR3 DNA reads as TGTGCCACTACCTCGGGGGACTCCTACGAGCAGTACTTC. Translating it yields CATTSGDSYEQYF.

The table lists this clonotype with many counts. The CDR3 DNA sequence: TGTGCCAGCAGCTCCACGACTAGCGGGAGCTCCTACAATGAGCAGTTCTTC. Translated: CASSSTTSGSSYNEQFF. This rearrangement joins TRBV11-3 to TRBJ2-1; 12 nucleotides agree with TRBD2. Per the germline V gene, CDR1 is SGHNT and CDR2 is YENEEA. Trimming removed 4 bases from V and 0 bases from J; junction bases left unmatched: 4. This CDR3 contains 17 residues.

In this sample, this clonotype turned up once. The chain combines TRBV29-1 with TRBJ2-5, with D perhaps assigned TRBD1 or TRBD2 (7 bases each). There are 12 residues in the CDR3. The germline V and J ends were trimmed by 5 bases and 4 bases, with 11 bases remaining between them. Per the germline V gene, CDR1 is SQVTM and CDR2 is ANQGSEA. The CDR3, as DNA: TGCAGCGTTCAGGGGGGGGGAGAGACCCAGTACTTC. It specifies CSVQGGGETQYF.

The chain couples TRBV5-1 to TRBJ2-1; 7 bases match TRBD2. The germline CDR1 and CDR2 sequences are SGHRS and YFSETQ. V lost 4 bases, J lost 2 bases, and 6 bases stayed unmatched. This CDR3 is 15 amino acids long. The CDR3 DNA follows: TGCGCCAGCAGCCCGAGCGGGGTTACCTACAATGAGCAGTTCTTC. Its protein product is CASSPSGVTYNEQFF.

In this sample, this clonotype turned up many times. The V call is TRBV28, the J call TRBJ2-1, with D perhaps matching TRBD1 (5 bases). The V end lost 2 bases, the J end lost 7 bases, and 18 bases lay between the germline ends. The CDR3 length is 16 residues. Per germline, CDR1 MDHEN and CDR2 SYDVKM. CDR3 loop: CASSLGRVTFVNEQFF. CDR3 coding DNA: TGTGCCAGCAGTTTAGGCAGGGTAACCTTCGTGAATGAGCAGTTCTTC.

This clonotype was counted only a few times. The rearrangement links TRBV7-8 to TRBJ1-6; D may be TRBD1 (5 bases). This CDR3 spans 16 amino acids. Germline CDR1 SGHVS, CDR2 FQNEAQ. The germline V and J ends were trimmed by 4 bases and 3 bases, with 13 bases remaining between them. CDR3 nucleotides: TGTGCCAGCAGCTCTGGGACGTCATACTATAATTCACCCCTCCACTTT. This translates into CASSSGTSYYNSPLHF.